This TCR beta chain came from a study of blood T cells in healthy people across ages. Overall study findings and caveats: Naive CD4+ cells and diversity were both higher in long-lived donors than in aged donors.

Germline V gene sequence: CDR1 SGHTA, CDR2 FQGNSA. After removal of 4 bases from V and 6 bases from J, the junction contained 8 bases not matched to a gene. The length of the CDR3 is 15 residues. Regarding this clonotype: What it binds is unknown.

Through a sample-barcoded 5' primer and a J-beta primer mix, a second PCR was run for roughly 7 to 11 cycles. CDR3-containing paired-end reads numbering at least 2.5 million came from each sample. TCRdb itself ran the 5' RACE reads through MiXCR, one entry per CDR3 protein. Here the sample spans fewer than 2,000,000 distinct CDR3 sequences, around 40% being singletons. Each sample yielded at least 5.5 micrograms of PBMC total RNA. The J gene is TRBJ2-1, the V gene TRBV7-2; 8 bases are shared with TRBD1. This clonotype originated in a human donor in good health. The specimen was blood. The CDR3 protein is CASSSRGRGSNEQFF. The CDR3 nucleotides read TGTGCCAGCAGCTCCAGGGGGCGCGGAAGCAATGAGCAGTTCTTC.